The sequence of this TCR beta chain was determined in a study of blood T cells in healthy people across ages. About the research overall: Template switching picked up about one barcoded beta molecule for each two T cells. Findings and caveats of the study: The long-lived group displayed more naive CD4+ cells, plus higher diversity, than the aged donors did.

Donors were healthy Caucasian individuals from Russia aged about 6 to 95. Primers used in a second PCR of roughly 6 to 12 cycles were a sample-barcoded 5' primer and a J-beta primer mix. A template-switch adaptor that had 12 random nucleotides put a tag on each cDNA molecule. MiXCR was run by TCRdb on the 5' RACE reads, yielding one entry per CDR3 protein. The sample lists approximately 1.5 million distinct CDR3 sequences, almost 35% seen once, with about 11% in the top ten. A remark on this clonotype: No antigen is known for it. Germline and junction disagree at one end, which may indicate a read error.

The germline V gene encodes CDR1 MNHEY and CDR2 SMNVEV (reference sequence). This CDR3 has 19 residues. Material: blood. The receptor comes from a woman in her 30s in good health. The rearrangement uses TRBV27 and TRBJ1-3; no clear D. CDR3 loop: CASSLGQSYARSNGSTIYF. CDR3 coding DNA: TGTGCCAGCAGTTTAGGGCAGAGCTACGCCCGATCAAACGGAAGCACCATATATTTT.